This TCR beta chain was found in a study of vaccination and CD4 T cells after COVID-19. The Oncomine TCR Beta short-read assay generated sequence data from the DNA of cultured CD4+ T cells. TCRdb reprocessed the PCR reads with MiXCR, giving one entry per CDR3 protein. In the table there are around 14,000 distinct CDR3 sequences, 51% of which are singletons. Comments on this clonotype: Its matching antigen is unknown.

Trimming took 4 bases from V and 5 from J; bases not matched to a gene: 5. The CDR3 sequence is 13 residues long. Germline CDR1 is SGHNT and CDR2 is YYREEE (reference sequence). Described treatment: roughly 10-day PBMC culture with coronavirus spike peptide pools or control peptides (ViraFEST assay). The rearrangement uses TRBV5-4 and TRBJ2-7; 8 nucleotides align to TRBD2. The clonotype originates from a human donor who had recovered from COVID-19. Sample: CD4+ T cells from blood, cultured in vitro. The CDR3 region is CASSAGTRDEQYF. The CDR3 nucleotides read TGTGCCAGCAGCGCTGGGACTAGAGACGAGCAGTACTTC.